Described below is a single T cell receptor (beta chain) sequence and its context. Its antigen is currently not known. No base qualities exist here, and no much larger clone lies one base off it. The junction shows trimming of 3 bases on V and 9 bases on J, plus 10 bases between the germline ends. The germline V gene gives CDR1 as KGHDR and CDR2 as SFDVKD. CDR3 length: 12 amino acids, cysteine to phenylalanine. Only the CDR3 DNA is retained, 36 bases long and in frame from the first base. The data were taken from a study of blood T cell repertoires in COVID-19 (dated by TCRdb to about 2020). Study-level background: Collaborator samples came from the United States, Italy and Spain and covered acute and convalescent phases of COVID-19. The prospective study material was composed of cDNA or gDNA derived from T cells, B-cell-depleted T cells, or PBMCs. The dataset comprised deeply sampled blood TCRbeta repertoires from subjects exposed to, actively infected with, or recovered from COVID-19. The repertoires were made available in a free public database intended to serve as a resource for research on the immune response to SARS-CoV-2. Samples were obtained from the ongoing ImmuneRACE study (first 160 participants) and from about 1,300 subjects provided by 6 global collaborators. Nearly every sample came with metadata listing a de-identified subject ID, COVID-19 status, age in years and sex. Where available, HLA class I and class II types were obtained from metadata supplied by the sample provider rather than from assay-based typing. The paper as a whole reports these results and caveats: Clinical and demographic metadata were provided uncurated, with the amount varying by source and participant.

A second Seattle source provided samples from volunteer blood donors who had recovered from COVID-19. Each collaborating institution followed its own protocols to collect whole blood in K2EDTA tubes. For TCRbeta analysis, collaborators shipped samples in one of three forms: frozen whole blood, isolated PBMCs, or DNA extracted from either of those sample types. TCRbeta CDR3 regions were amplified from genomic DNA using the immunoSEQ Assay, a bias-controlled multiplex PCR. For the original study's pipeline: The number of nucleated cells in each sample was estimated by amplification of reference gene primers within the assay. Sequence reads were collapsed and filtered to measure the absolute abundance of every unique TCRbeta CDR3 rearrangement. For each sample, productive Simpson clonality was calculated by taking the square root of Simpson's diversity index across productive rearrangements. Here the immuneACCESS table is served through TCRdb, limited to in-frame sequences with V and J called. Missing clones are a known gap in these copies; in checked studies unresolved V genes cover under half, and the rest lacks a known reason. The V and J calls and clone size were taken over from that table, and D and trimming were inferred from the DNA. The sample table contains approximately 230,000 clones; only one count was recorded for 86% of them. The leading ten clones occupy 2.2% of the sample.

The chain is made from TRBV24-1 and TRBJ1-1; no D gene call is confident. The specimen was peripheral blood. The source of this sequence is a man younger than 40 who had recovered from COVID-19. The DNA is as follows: TGTGCCACCAGTGATGCCGGGTCCAAAGCTTTCTTT. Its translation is CATSDAGSKAFF.